The 19 T cell receptor beta chains below were found in one sample sequenced in a study of Tregs in tolerant kidney transplant recipients. The assay was immunoSEQ multiplex PCR, and TCRdb's table has in-frame clones only and misses some. The table has about 77,000 clones, roughly 98% seen once. The material was CD4+ T cells from blood, obtained before the transplant. The receptor set was obtained from a human donor who received a combined kidney and bone marrow transplant.

The chain employs TRBV7-3 and TRBJ2-7; TRBD2 agrees at 8 bases. The germline V gene has CDR1 SGHTA and CDR2 FQGTGA. V shed 3 bases and J 7 bases; nucleotides not matched to a gene: 29. The CDR3 has 21 amino acids. CDR3 in amino acids: CASSFGYRSGAIQTGGREQYF. For the CDR3, the DNA is TGTGCCAGCAGCTTTGGGTATAGGTCAGGGGCCATCCAAACGGGGGGGCGGGAGCAGTACTTC.

The CDR3 loop is CASSYSPGGGNQPQHF. CDR3 nucleotides: TGTGCCAGCAGTTACTCTCCAGGGGGCGGTAATCAGCCCCAGCATTTT. The rearrangement links TRBV6-6 to TRBJ1-5; 8 bases fit TRBD1. J gave up 4 bases and V 0 bases, and 5 bases lay outside the gene matches. Germline V gives CDR1 MNHNY, CDR2 SVGAGI (reference sequence). The CDR3 runs 16 residues.

The rearrangement links TRBV5-8 to TRBJ2-7, with a weak D call TRBD2 (6 bases). The CDR3 totals 15 residues. Germline-derived CDR1 and CDR2 are SGHTS and YDEGEE. Trimming took 3 bases from V and 3 from J, leaving 16 bases between them. CDR3 loop: CASSSDYRQNYEQYF. The DNA of the CDR3 is TGTGCCAGCAGCTCGGACTATAGACAAAACTACGAGCAGTACTTC.

The chain carries TRBV4-2 and TRBJ2-5; D perhaps matches TRBD2 (6 bases). V was trimmed by 0 bases and J by 2 bases, leaving 13 bases between them. The CDR3 consists of 16 residues. Germline V gene data show CDR1 as LGHNA and CDR2 as YNFKEQ. Here the CDR3 reads CASSQDGTSIQETQYF. CDR3 nucleotides: TGTGCCAGCAGCCAAGATGGCACTAGCATACAAGAGACCCAGTACTTC.

As for this clone: Germline is not matched at one junction end, which may reflect a read error. The gene calls are TRBV5-4 and TRBJ1-6; 12 bases match TRBD1. The CDR3 is 15 amino acids. Per the germline V gene, CDR1 is SGHNT and CDR2 is YYREEE (reference sequence). CDR3 nucleotide sequence: TGTGCCAGCACCTTGGGACAGGGGGCGCGTTCACCCCTCCACTTT. Translating gives CASTLGQGARSPLHF.

This chain joins TRBV11-3 and TRBJ2-7; no definite D call. The germline V and J ends were trimmed by 2 bases and 2 bases, with 13 bases remaining between them. Germline values: CDR1 SGHNT, CDR2 YENEEA. The CDR3 totals 15 residues. CDR3 region: CASSLRNGAPYEQYF. The CDR3 DNA reads TGTGCCAGCAGCTTAAGAAACGGAGCCCCCTACGAGCAGTACTTC.

This sequence joins TRBV5-6 and TRBJ1-6; 8 bases map to TRBD1. V lost 0 bases and J lost 8; bases outside the gene matches: 4. Germline-derived CDR1 and CDR2 are SGHDT and YYEEEE. This CDR3 comprises 15 residues. The DNA of the CDR3 is TGTGCCAGCAGCTTGGTTTGGACAGGGCATTCACCCCTCCACTTT. It codes for CASSLVWTGHSPLHF.

The rearrangement uses TRBV27 and TRBJ2-7; 9 positions match TRBD2. Germline trimming cut 2 bases from V and 1 base from J; bases unmatched to any gene: 9. The CDR3 extends over 17 amino acids. Germline V gene sequence: CDR1 MNHEY, CDR2 SMNVEV (reference sequence). CDR3 sequence reads: CASSLRPGTSGSYEQYF. The CDR3, as DNA: TGTGCCAGCAGTTTAAGGCCTGGCACTAGCGGGTCCTACGAGCAGTACTTC.

This chain links TRBV29-1 with TRBJ1-2; tentative D call: TRBD1 (6 bases). Trimming left V 2 bases short and J 3 bases short, with 13 bases between. The CDR3 sequence is 14 residues long. Germline V lookup: CDR1 SQVTM, CDR2 ANQGSEA. CDR3 coding DNA: TGCAGCGTTGAAAGGGGGTCGGCGTACTATGGCTACACCTTC. As protein: CSVERGSAYYGYTF.

The chain is built from TRBV28 and TRBJ1-2, with D tentatively TRBD1 (6 bases). Germline V gene sequence: CDR1 MDHEN, CDR2 SYDVKM. This CDR3 has 16 residues. Trimming took 6 bases from V and 0 from J, leaving 17 bases between them. The CDR3 DNA reads TGTGCCAGCAGGTCCTGGGACACCGGATCTAACTATGGCTACACCTTC. Its translation is CASRSWDTGSNYGYTF.

This sequence joins TRBV7-6 and TRBJ2-2, with TRBD1 matching 7 bases. The CDR3 has 16 residues. V lost 2 bases, J lost 3 bases, and 6 bases stayed unmatched. CDR1 and CDR2 from the germline V gene are SGHVS and FNYEAQ. The CDR3 loop is CASSLTGVADTGELFF. DNA of the CDR3: TGTGCCAGCAGCTTAACAGGGGTCGCGGACACCGGGGAGCTGTTTTTT.

The chain is built from TRBV4-2 and TRBJ2-1, with unresolved D. CDR1 is LGHNA, CDR2 YNFKEQ, per germline. The V end was cut by 0 bases, the J end by 5 bases, with 11 bases between. The CDR3 has 15 residues. CDR3 bases: TGTGCCAGCAGCCAAGATGGTATGAGTGACAATGAGCAGTTCTTC. Translating it yields CASSQDGMSDNEQFF.

The V gene is TRBV28, the J gene TRBJ1-5, with TRBD1 matching 12 bases. The CDR3 is 16 residues long. Germline trimming cut 6 bases from V and 6 bases from J; bases unmatched to any gene: 9. CDR1 and CDR2 (germline): MDHEN, SYDVKM. The CDR3 spells CASSKTGTGGTQPQHF. The CDR3 coding sequence is TGTGCCAGCAGCAAAACCGGGACAGGGGGCACTCAGCCCCAGCATTTT.

J is TRBJ2-1 and V is TRBV2; 8 nucleotides line up with TRBD1. J lost 8 bases, V lost 6 bases, and 6 bases had no gene match. In germline, CDR1 is SNHLY, CDR2 FYNNEI. The CDR3 is made up of 13 amino acids. The CDR3 DNA follows: TGTGCCAGCAGCAGGGGGCCCTTCGATGAGCAGTTCTTC. Translated, it gives CASSRGPFDEQFF.

The genes are TRBV19 and TRBJ2-5; TRBD2 is a possible D gene (5 bases). The germline gives CDR1 LNHDA, CDR2 SQIVND (reference sequence). The ends were cut back, 5 bases at V and 5 bases at J, with 15 bases in the middle. This CDR3 has 14 residues. The CDR3 region is CASSAEGVPETQYF. As DNA, the CDR3 is TGTGCCAGTAGTGCCGAGGGAGTCCCCGAGACCCAGTACTTC.

The gene calls are TRBV5-1 and TRBJ2-3, with TRBD2 matching over 9 bases. The CDR3 is made up of 16 amino acids. Germline-derived CDR1 and CDR2 are SGHRS and YFSETQ. V lost 2 bases and J lost 4; bases outside the gene matches: 8. The CDR3 DNA reads as TGCGCCAGCAGCTTCCCGGGACTAGCAATTGCAGATACGCAGTATTTT. Its protein is CASSFPGLAIADTQYF.

This chain connects TRBV18 to TRBJ1-2, with D uncertain. The CDR3 is 12 residues long. V was cut by 5 bases and J by 0 bases, with 4 bases left in between. CDR1 KGHSH and CDR2 LQKENI come from the germline V gene. The CDR3 sequence: CASSSSNYGYTF. The CDR3 DNA reads TGTGCCAGCTCAAGCTCTAACTATGGCTACACCTTC.

The rearrangement uses TRBV28 and TRBJ1-2, with a possible D match to TRBD1 (5 bases). This CDR3 contains 13 residues. Between the trimmed V and J ends, which lost 6 bases and 4 bases, there was a span of 12 bases. Germline assignment: CDR1 MDHEN and CDR2 SYDVKM. DNA for the CDR3: TGTGCCAGCAGAACAGGTGTTCTCTATGGCTACACCTTC. Translation gives CASRTGVLYGYTF.

This chain links TRBV6-1 with TRBJ1-3; no firm D call. The CDR3 extends over 15 amino acids. Germline CDR1 is MNHNS and CDR2 is SASEGT. V was shortened by 1 base and J by 3 bases, with 10 bases between the two germline ends. The CDR3 DNA is TGTGCCAGCAGTGAAGGGGCAGCCGGTGGAAACACCATATATTTT. Translated, it gives CASSEGAAGGNTIYF.